Below are 25 T cell receptor beta chains sequenced from a single sample in a study of T cell repertoires in cytomegalovirus infection. The antigens these receptors bind are not known. TCRdb independently ran MiXCR on the reads; one entry per CDR3 protein. The top ten clones hold under 15% of a sample with about 900,000 distinct CDR3 sequences, approximately 30% of them seen once. The sample here was cultured CD8+ T cells from PBMCs, taken from culture after CMV antigen stimulation. Receptor source: a human donor in good health (CMV status not recorded). Some clones in this sample may be carry-over from other donors' samples.

The chain carries TRBV27 and TRBJ1-2, with TRBD1 as a possible D gene (5 bases). The CDR3 spans 11 residues. In germline, CDR1 is MNHEY, CDR2 SMNVEV (reference sequence). The germline V and J ends were trimmed by 8 bases and 4 bases, with 8 bases remaining between them. The CDR3: CASLGGYGYTF. DNA for the CDR3: TGTGCCAGCCTGGGGGGCTATGGCTACACCTTC.

The V and J genes are TRBV7-9 and TRBJ1-1; tentative D call: TRBD1 (5 bases). The germline CDR1 and CDR2 sequences are SEHNR and FQNEAQ (reference sequence). The CDR3 is made up of 18 amino acids. V was cut by 1 base and J by 3 bases, with 21 bases left in between. The CDR3 reads CASSLVAIEAGPYTEAFF. The CDR3 DNA sequence: TGTGCCAGCAGCTTAGTGGCTATCGAAGCAGGGCCATACACTGAAGCTTTCTTT.

This clonotype was counted a few times. The gene calls are TRBV5-5 and TRBJ1-1, with 9 bases identical to TRBD1. CDR3 size: 14 residues. Germline V CDR1 and CDR2: SGHKS, YYEKEE (reference sequence). Trimming cost V 2 bases and J 5 bases; bases outside gene matches: 4. Written as DNA, the CDR3 is TGTGCCAGCAGCTTTAGACAGGGGGTAACTGAAGCTTTCTTT. Amino acids: CASSFRQGVTEAFF.

Worth noting for this clonotype: This may arise from a read error, as a much more abundant clone is one base away. The chain uses TRBV7-2 and TRBJ2-5; D possibly matches TRBD1 or TRBD2 (5 bases each). The CDR3 runs 17 residues. CDR1 is SGHTA, CDR2 FQGNSA, per germline. CDR3 nucleotide sequence: TGTGCCAGCAGCTTATTGGGGGAGAGGATGAGCGAAGAGACCAAGTACTTC. This translates into CASSLLGERMSEETKYF.

Comment on this clonotype: The junction and the germline gene differ at one end; a read error may be behind it. The J gene is TRBJ1-6, the V gene TRBV14; 8 nucleotides match TRBD1. CDR3 size: 13 residues. Germline V gene sequence: CDR1 SGHDN, CDR2 FVKESK. In DNA form, the CDR3 reads TGTGCCAACAGCCCGGACAGGGTTTCACCCCTCCACTTT. It specifies CANSPDRVSPLHF. Drawing the rest from reference TRBV14 and TRBJ1-6, the complete variable domain is EAGVTQFPSHSVIEKGQTVTLRCDPISGHDNLYWYRRVMGKEIKFLLHFVKESKQDESGMPNNRFLAERTGGTYSTLKVQPAELEDSGVYFCANSPDRVSPLHFGNGTRLTVT.

This rearrangement joins TRBV5-4 to TRBJ1-4; D remains unclear. V was clipped by 1 base and J by 1 base, with 11 bases between them. Germline V gene lookup returns CDR1 SGHNT and CDR2 YYREEE (reference sequence). The CDR3 sequence is 16 residues long. CDR3 protein: CASSLKREVTNEKLFF. CDR3 DNA: TGTGCCAGCAGCTTGAAGAGGGAAGTAACTAATGAAAAACTGTTTTTT.

This clonotype has a handful of counts. The chain employs TRBV12-3 or TRBV12-4 and TRBJ1-5, with D perhaps matching TRBD1 (5 bases). The length of the CDR3 is 18 residues. Deletions cut 6 bases from V and 5 bases from J, with 26 bases between. This CDR3 reads CASSLSSGGSRKHQPQHF. For the CDR3, the DNA is TGTGCCAGCAGCCTTAGTAGTGGGGGTTCTCGAAAACATCAGCCCCAGCATTTT.

The rearrangement uses TRBV10-3 and TRBJ1-6; a weak D match, TRBD1 (5 bases). V lost 0 bases and J 7 bases, leaving 7 bases between the germline ends. The CDR3 has 14 residues. The germline V gene encodes CDR1 ENHRY and CDR2 SYGVKD. CDR3 nucleotides: TGTGCCATCAGTGAGTCGGAGGGGAATTCACCCCTCCACTTT. Translated: CAISESEGNSPLHF.

V gene TRBV4-3 combines with J gene TRBJ1-2, with D unresolved. Per the germline V gene, CDR1 is LGHNA and CDR2 is YSLEER. Trimming took off 1 base at V and 3 bases at J, with 12 bases between the two ends. CDR3 length equals 15 residues. The CDR3 here is CASSQVTARDYGYTF. Here the CDR3 DNA reads TGCGCCAGCAGCCAAGTTACTGCCCGGGACTATGGCTACACCTTC.

Only a few counts were recorded for this clonotype. J is TRBJ1-4 and V is TRBV7-9; 10 nucleotides match TRBD1. V shed 3 bases, J shed 7 bases, and the junction held 8 bases outside the gene matches. The CDR3 covers 16 residues. Germline loops: CDR1 SEHNR, CDR2 FQNEAQ (reference sequence). The CDR3 DNA follows: TGTGCCAGCAGCTTTTCCCCGGGACAGGGGATTGAAAAACTGTTTTTT. This gives the protein CASSFSPGQGIEKLFF.

The chain carries TRBV7-2 and TRBJ2-3, with 7 bases matching TRBD1. CDR3 length equals 15 residues. Trimming removed 5 bases from V and 3 bases from J; junction bases left unmatched: 8. Per the germline V gene, CDR1 is SGHTA and CDR2 is FQGNSA. In nucleotides, the CDR3 is TGTGCCAGCAGCAACGAGGGGGCAAAAACAGATACGCAGTATTTT. Translation: CASSNEGAKTDTQYF.

This rearrangement joins TRBV27 to TRBJ2-7, with D unresolved. Trimming cost V 11 bases and J 6 bases, with 17 bases left between them. Germline loops: CDR1 MNHEY, CDR2 SMNVEV (reference sequence). CDR3 size: 12 residues. In nucleotides, the CDR3 is TGTGCCGCTAAAGGCCCAGCCGGCGAGCAGTACGTC. Translated, it gives CAAKGPAGEQYV.

DNA of the CDR3: TGTGCCAGCAGCGAGGGACACCTACAAGAGACCCAGTACTTC. It is translated as CASSEGHLQETQYF. The V call is TRBV7-2, the J call TRBJ2-5; D is perhaps TRBD1 (6 bases). The CDR3 runs to 14 residues. Trimming cost V 5 bases and J 2 bases, with 12 bases left between them. CDR1 SGHTA and CDR2 FQGNSA come from the germline V gene.

To note about this clonotype: One junction end does not reproduce the germline sequence, and a read error may be involved. DNA for the CDR3: TGTGCTAGCAGCTTAGGGGGGGTACACTCCTACAATGAGCAGTTCTTC. Amino acids: CASSLGGVHSYNEQFF. The rearrangement uses TRBV7-7 and TRBJ2-1; TRBD2 might be the D (7 bases). The CDR3 consists of 16 residues. The germline V gene has CDR1 SSHAT and CDR2 FNYEAQ (reference sequence).

This chain uses TRBV4-1 with TRBJ2-1; D perhaps matches TRBD2 (5 bases). Germline CDR1 and CDR2: MGHRA and YSYEKL. The CDR3 contains 13 residues. V lost 3 bases and J lost 7, with 10 bases in between. CDR3 loop: CASSQPTRNEQFF. The CDR3 nucleotides read TGCGCCAGCAGCCAGCCAACTAGGAATGAGCAGTTCTTC.

This clonotype turned up a few times. The chain links TRBV27 to TRBJ1-6; D remains ambiguous. CDR3 length equals 17 residues. Trimming left V 2 bases short and J 0 bases short, with 11 bases between. Germline V lookup: CDR1 MNHEY, CDR2 SMNVEV (reference sequence). Here the CDR3 DNA reads TGTGCCAGCAGTTTAAGGGAGATGAGCTCCTATAATTCACCCCTCCACTTT. It is translated as CASSLREMSSYNSPLHF.

This clonotype was observed a handful of times. The chain combines TRBV7-6 with TRBJ1-4; no clear D. Trimming pared 7 bases from V and 6 bases from J, leaving 12 bases between. The CDR3 has 13 residues. Germline V CDR1 and CDR2: SGHVS, FNYEAQ. The CDR3, as DNA: TGTGCCAGCAACTCGGGAAACGATGAAAAACTGTTTTTT. Residues: CASNSGNDEKLFF.

This clonotype was counted between two and nine times. The rearrangement uses TRBV7-9 and TRBJ2-1; D possibly corresponds to TRBD2 (6 bases). Germline V gene data show CDR1 as SEHNR and CDR2 as FQNEAQ (reference sequence). The CDR3 runs to 17 residues. The V end was cut by 7 bases, the J end by 4 bases, with 23 bases between. Here the CDR3 DNA reads TGTGCCAGCACCTCTGACTCCGGGACTCTGATTTACAATGAGCAGTTCTTC. Its translation is CASTSDSGTLIYNEQFF. Full variable domain (outside the CDR3, taken from reference TRBV7-9 and TRBJ2-1): DTGVSQNPRHKITKRGQNVTFRCDPISEHNRLYWYRQTLGQGPEFLTYFQNEAQLEKSRLLSDRFSAERPKGSFSTLEIQRTEQGDSAMYLCASTSDSGTLIYNEQFFGPGTRLTVL.

This clonotype appeared a few times. The chain uses TRBV11-2 and TRBJ2-1; possible D gene TRBD2, 6 bases. The CDR3 consists of 13 residues. Trimming removed 4 bases at V and 9 bases at J, with 13 bases between. Germline lookup yields CDR1 SGHAT and CDR2 FQNNGV. For the CDR3, the DNA is TGTGCCAGCAGCTGGGGACTCCCCAGTGAGCAGTTCTTC. It is translated as CASSWGLPSEQFF.

Ten or more counts support this clonotype. The chain uses TRBV7-2 and TRBJ2-7, with TRBD2 matching over 10 bases. Per the germline V gene, CDR1 is SGHTA and CDR2 is FQGNSA. The CDR3 loop spans 16 amino acids. With 5 bases clipped from V and 0 bases from J, the junction kept 7 bases outside the gene matches. CDR3 protein: CASSPLLAGHSYEQYF. The CDR3 DNA sequence: TGTGCCAGCAGCCCTTTACTAGCGGGGCACTCCTACGAGCAGTACTTC.

Only a few counts were recorded for this clonotype. The V call is TRBV7-8, the J call TRBJ1-2; D might be TRBD1 (5 bases). Germline V lookup: CDR1 SGHVS, CDR2 FQNEAQ. Trimming removed 7 bases from V and 5 bases from J, with 20 bases in between. There are 15 residues in the CDR3. The CDR3 bases are TGTGCCAGCACCTATTTGACAGATCTTGAATATGGCTACACCTTC. It encodes CASTYLTDLEYGYTF.

The chain employs TRBV9 and TRBJ2-3; D is perhaps TRBD1 (5 bases). Germline V gives CDR1 SGDLS, CDR2 YYNGEE. V lost 1 base to trimming and J lost 2 bases, with 14 bases between them. The CDR3 is 16 amino acids. CDR3 loop: CASSVQETDSTDTQYF. The CDR3 nucleotides read TGTGCCAGCAGCGTACAGGAGACAGACTCCACAGATACGCAGTATTTT. Supplemented by reference TRBV9 and TRBJ2-3, the full variable domain reads DSGVTQTPKHLITATGQRVTLRCSPRSGDLSVYWYQQSLDQGLQFLIQYYNGEERAKGNILERFSAQQFPDLHSELNLSSLELGDSALYFCASSVQETDSTDTQYFGPGTRLTVL.

The V gene is TRBV4-2, the J gene TRBJ2-3; 14 bases line up with TRBD2. The CDR3 sequence is 19 residues long. Trimming removed 0 bases from V and 0 bases from J; junction bases left unmatched: 5. Germline V CDR1 and CDR2: LGHNA, YNFKEQ. The CDR3 reads CASSQDETSGGASTDTQYF. CDR3 bases: TGTGCCAGCAGCCAAGATGAGACTAGCGGGGGGGCTAGCACAGATACGCAGTATTTT.

This clonotype was observed at least ten times. The rearrangement uses TRBV7-8 and TRBJ1-2; D gene unclear. The CDR3 runs to 12 residues. Germline V gives CDR1 SGHVS, CDR2 FQNEAQ. V shed 4 bases and J shed 8 bases, with 11 bases lying between them. The CDR3: CASSSGIWGYTF. CDR3 bases: TGTGCCAGCAGCTCCGGCATTTGGGGCTACACCTTC.

In this sample, this clonotype turned up a few times. The chain employs TRBV19 and TRBJ1-1; weak D call: TRBD1 (5 bases). Germline CDR1 LNHDA, CDR2 SQIVND (reference sequence). The ends were cut back, 5 bases at V and 5 bases at J, with 15 bases in the middle. CDR3 size: 14 residues. CDR3 sequence (DNA): TGTGCCAGTAGTCGGACAACAGGTCTTACTGAAGCTTTCTTT. Translation: CASSRTTGLTEAFF. The complete variable domain, with remaining parts taken from reference TRBV19 and TRBJ1-1, reads DGGITQSPKYLFRKEGQNVTLSCEQNLNHDAMYWYRQDPGQGLRLIYYSQIVNDFQKGDIAEGYSVSREKKESFPLTVTSAQKNPTAFYLCASSRTTGLTEAFFGQGTRLTVV.